These 4 T cell receptor beta chains originate from one sample sequenced in a study of immune evolution from preneoplasia to lung adenocarcinoma. Measured with immunoSEQ multiplex PCR; TCRdb has only the in-frame clones, and not every one. This sample has a few thousand clones, with over 60% found just once. Sequencing used FFPE adjacent normal lung tissue. These receptors all stem from a donor older than 65 with lung adenocarcinoma.

This chain connects TRBV27 to TRBJ1-1, with D possibly being TRBD1 (5 bases). This CDR3 is built from 14 residues. Germline V lookup: CDR1 MNHEY, CDR2 SMNVEV (reference sequence). Trimming pared 5 bases from V and 1 base from J, leaving 11 bases between. CDR3 in amino acids: CASSVIGQNTEAFF. The CDR3 bases are TGTGCCAGCAGTGTTATAGGACAGAACACTGAAGCTTTCTTT.

The gene calls are TRBV7-3 and TRBJ2-3; the D gene is possibly TRBD2 (7 bases). CDR1 SGHTA and CDR2 FQGTGA come from the germline V gene. The CDR3 loop spans 15 amino acids. Deletions cut 2 bases from V and 2 bases from J, with 11 bases between. CDR3 amino acids: CASSLLGGPTDTQYF. The CDR3 nucleotides read TGTGCCAGCAGCTTACTCGGGGGGCCCACAGATACGCAGTATTTT.

V gene TRBV7-8 combines with J gene TRBJ2-1; maybe TRBD2 (6 bases). Per germline, CDR1 SGHVS and CDR2 FQNEAQ. Trimming took off 5 bases at V and 5 bases at J, with 16 bases between the two ends. The CDR3 spans 15 residues. The DNA for the CDR3 is TGTGCCAGCAGCCAGCGGGTAGCGGAACACAATGAGCAGTTCTTC. It codes for CASSQRVAEHNEQFF. The full variable domain, completed using reference TRBV7-8 and TRBJ2-1, is GAGVSQSPRYKVAKRGQDVALRCDPISGHVSLFWYQQALGQGPEFLTYFQNEAQLDKSGLPSDRFFAERPEGSVSTLKIQRTQQEDSAVYLCASSQRVAEHNEQFFGPGTRLTVL.

The V call is TRBV4-1, the J call TRBJ2-2; 7 bases fit TRBD1. Germline lookup yields CDR1 MGHRA and CDR2 YSYEKL. This CDR3 is 15 amino acids long. V shed 1 base, J shed 7 bases, and the junction held 6 bases outside the gene matches. The CDR3 loop is CASSQVVQGDGELFF. In DNA, the CDR3 is TGCGCCAGCAGCCAAGTCGTGCAGGGGGACGGGGAGCTGTTTTTT.